The source of this T cell receptor beta chain is a study of cytomegalovirus exposure and HLA in healthy donors. On the study more broadly: The roughly 120 validation repertoires used the same platform as the approximately 700 first-cohort repertoires (as reported by a later analysis).

Only in-frame clones appear in the TCRdb table, and some are missing; sequencing was by immunoSEQ multiplex PCR. The data hold some 130,000 clones, with 84% observed a single time. The CDR3 covers 16 residues. The ends lost 4 bases at V and 8 bases at J; junction bases unmatched: 11. The germline V gene encodes CDR1 SNHLY and CDR2 FYNNEI. This rearrangement joins TRBV2 to TRBJ1-6; TRBD1 agrees at 7 bases. This sequence originates from a woman in her 30s in good health and CMV-seronegative. Sample: PBMCs. CDR3 in amino acids: CASSARTGGSDSPLHF. As DNA, the CDR3 is TGTGCCAGCAGTGCCCGGACAGGCGGTAGTGATTCACCCCTCCACTTT.